Given below is one T cell receptor beta chain in context. Its cognate antigen is unknown. The CDR3 is made up of 18 amino acids. Germline CDR1 reads LGHDT; CDR2 reads YNNKEL (reference sequence). With 0 bases removed from V and 2 bases from J, the gap between germline ends came to 18 bases. The data stem from a study of identical twins. TCRdb re-called the 5' RACE reads with MiXCR, one entry per CDR3 protein. The repertoire consists of some 1,600,000 distinct CDR3 sequences, with more than 30% occurring once and the leading ten covering approximately 0.25%. Study-level results: Fewer insertions marked abundant cord blood beta clonotypes; young adult naive trended weakly, memory not at all.

This clonotype was sampled from a newborn girl in good health. Sequencing used cord blood. The genes are TRBV3-1 and TRBJ2-3; D is possibly TRBD2 (6 bases). The CDR3 nucleotides read TGTGCCAGCAGCCAAGATCTGGCGGGGCTTCTCCCCACAGATACGCAGTATTTT. This codes for CASSQDLAGLLPTDTQYF.